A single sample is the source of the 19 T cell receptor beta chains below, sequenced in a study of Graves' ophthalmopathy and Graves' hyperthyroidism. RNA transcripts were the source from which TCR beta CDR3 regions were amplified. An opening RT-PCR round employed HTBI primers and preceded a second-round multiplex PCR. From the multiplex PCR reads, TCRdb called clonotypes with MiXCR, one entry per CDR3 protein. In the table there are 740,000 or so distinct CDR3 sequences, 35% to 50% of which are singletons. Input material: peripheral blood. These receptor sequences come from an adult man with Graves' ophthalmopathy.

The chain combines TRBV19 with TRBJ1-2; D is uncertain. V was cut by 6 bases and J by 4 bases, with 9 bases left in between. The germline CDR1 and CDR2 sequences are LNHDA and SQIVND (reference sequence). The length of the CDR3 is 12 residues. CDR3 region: CASRTDFYGYTF. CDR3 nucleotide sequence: TGTGCCAGTAGGACGGACTTCTATGGCTACACCTTC.

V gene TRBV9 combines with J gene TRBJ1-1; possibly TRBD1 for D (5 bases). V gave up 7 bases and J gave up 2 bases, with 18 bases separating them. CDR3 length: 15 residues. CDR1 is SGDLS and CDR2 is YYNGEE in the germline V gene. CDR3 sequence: CASSPSGTGNTEAFF. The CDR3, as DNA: TGTGCCAGCTCACCGTCAGGGACCGGCAACACTGAAGCTTTCTTT.

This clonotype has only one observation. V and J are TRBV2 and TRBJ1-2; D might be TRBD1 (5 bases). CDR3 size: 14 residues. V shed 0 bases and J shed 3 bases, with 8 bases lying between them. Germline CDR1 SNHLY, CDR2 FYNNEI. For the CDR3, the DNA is TGTGCCAGCAGTGAAGCGGGGCGACACTATGGCTACACCTTC. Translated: CASSEAGRHYGYTF.

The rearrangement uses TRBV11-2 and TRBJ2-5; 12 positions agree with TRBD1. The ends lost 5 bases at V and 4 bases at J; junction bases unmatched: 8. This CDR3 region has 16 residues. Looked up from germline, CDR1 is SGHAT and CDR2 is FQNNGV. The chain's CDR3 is CASSTSWDRGPETQYF. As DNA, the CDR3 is TGTGCCAGCAGCACCTCCTGGGACAGGGGGCCAGAGACCCAGTACTTC.

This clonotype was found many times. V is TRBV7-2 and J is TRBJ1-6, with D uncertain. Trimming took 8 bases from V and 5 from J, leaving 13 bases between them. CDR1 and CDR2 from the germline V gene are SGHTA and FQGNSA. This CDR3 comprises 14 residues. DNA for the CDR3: TGTGCCAGCTCGGGCGGTACTAATAATTCACCCCTCCACTTT. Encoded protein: CASSGGTNNSPLHF.

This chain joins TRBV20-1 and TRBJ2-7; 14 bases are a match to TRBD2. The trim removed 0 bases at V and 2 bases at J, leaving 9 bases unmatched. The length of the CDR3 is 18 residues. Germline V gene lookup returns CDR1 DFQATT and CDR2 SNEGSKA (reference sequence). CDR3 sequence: CSARDLQRGLAGAYEQYF. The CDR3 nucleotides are TGCAGTGCTAGAGATCTACAGCGGGGACTAGCGGGAGCCTACGAGCAGTACTTC.

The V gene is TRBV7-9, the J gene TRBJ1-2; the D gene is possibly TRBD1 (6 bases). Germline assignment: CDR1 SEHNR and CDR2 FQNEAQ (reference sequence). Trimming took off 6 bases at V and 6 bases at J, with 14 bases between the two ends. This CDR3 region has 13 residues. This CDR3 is CASSPRGHDGYTF. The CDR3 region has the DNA TGTGCCAGCAGTCCGAGGGGACACGATGGCTACACCTTC.

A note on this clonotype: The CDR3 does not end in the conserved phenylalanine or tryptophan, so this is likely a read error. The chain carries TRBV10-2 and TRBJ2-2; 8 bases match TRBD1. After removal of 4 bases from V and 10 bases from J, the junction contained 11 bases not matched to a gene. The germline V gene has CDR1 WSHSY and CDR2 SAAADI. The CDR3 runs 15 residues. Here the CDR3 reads CASSVGKQGGLELFS. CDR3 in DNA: TGCGCCAGCAGTGTGGGGAAACAGGGGGGCCTGGAGCTGTTTTCT.

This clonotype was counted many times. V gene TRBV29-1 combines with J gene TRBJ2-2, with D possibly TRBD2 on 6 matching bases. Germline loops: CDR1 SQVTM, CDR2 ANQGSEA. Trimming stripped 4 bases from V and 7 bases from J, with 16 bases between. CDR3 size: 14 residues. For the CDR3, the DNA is TGCAGCGTTGCCTGGGACTCACAGTACGGGGAGCTGTTTTTT. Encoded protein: CSVAWDSQYGELFF.

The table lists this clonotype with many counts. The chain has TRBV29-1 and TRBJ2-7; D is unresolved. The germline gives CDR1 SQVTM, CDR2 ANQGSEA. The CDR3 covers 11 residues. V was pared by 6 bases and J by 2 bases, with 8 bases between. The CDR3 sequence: CSVLLTYEQYF. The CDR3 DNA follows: TGCAGCGTGCTTTTGACCTACGAGCAGTACTTC.

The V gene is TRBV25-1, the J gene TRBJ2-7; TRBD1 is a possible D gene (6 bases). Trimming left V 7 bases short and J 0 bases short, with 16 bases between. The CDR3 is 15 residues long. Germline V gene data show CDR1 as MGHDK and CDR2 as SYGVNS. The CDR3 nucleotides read TGTGCCAGCACCCCAGGGGCAGGTAGCTCCTACGAGCAGTACTTC. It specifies CASTPGAGSSYEQYF.

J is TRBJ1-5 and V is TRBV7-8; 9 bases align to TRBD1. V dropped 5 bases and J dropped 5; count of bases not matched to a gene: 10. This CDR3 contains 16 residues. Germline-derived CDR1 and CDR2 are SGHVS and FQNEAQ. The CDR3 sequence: CASSPLGRTGDQPQHF. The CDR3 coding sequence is TGTGCCAGCAGCCCTCTGGGGAGGACAGGGGATCAGCCCCAGCATTTT.

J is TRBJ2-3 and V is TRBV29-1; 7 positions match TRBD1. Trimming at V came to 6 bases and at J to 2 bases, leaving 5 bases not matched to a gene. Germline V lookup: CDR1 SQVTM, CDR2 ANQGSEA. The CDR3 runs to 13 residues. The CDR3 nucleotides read TGCAGCGTAAGACAGGGTTCCACAGATACGCAGTATTTT. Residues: CSVRQGSTDTQYF.

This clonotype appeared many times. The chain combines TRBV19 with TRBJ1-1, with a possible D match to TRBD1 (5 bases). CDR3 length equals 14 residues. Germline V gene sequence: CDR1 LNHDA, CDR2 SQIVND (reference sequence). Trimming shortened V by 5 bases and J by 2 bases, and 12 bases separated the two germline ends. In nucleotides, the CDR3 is TGTGCCAGTAGTCCTCAGACAGCAAACACTGAAGCTTTCTTT. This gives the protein CASSPQTANTEAFF.

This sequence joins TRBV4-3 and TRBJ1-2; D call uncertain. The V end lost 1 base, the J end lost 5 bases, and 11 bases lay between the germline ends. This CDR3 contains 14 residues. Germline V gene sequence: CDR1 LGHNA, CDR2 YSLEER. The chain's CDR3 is CASSQVPPGYGYTF. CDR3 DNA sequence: TGCGCCAGCAGCCAAGTACCCCCGGGGTATGGCTACACCTTC.

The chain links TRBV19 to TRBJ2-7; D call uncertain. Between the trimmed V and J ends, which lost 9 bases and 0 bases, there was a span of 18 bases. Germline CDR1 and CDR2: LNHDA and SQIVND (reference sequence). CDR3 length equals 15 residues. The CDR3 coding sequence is TGTGCCAGCAGTTACCGCCCTGGGGACTCCTACGAGCAGTACTTC. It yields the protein CASSYRPGDSYEQYF.

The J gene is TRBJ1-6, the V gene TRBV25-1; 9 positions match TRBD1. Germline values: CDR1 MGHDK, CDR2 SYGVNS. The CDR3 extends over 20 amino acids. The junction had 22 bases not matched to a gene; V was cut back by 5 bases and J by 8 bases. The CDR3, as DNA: TGTGCCAGCAGTCCGCGAAACAGGGGGCGCCTGTCTTTTCGCCATTCACCCCTCCACTTT. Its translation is CASSPRNRGRLSFRHSPLHF. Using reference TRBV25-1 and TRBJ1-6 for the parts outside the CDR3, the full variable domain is EADIYQTPRYLVIGTGKKITLECSQTMGHDKMYWYQQDPGMELHLIHYSYGVNSTEKGDLSSESTVSRIRTEHFPLTLESARPSHTSQYLCASSPRNRGRLSFRHSPLHFGNGTRLTVT.

In nucleotides, the CDR3 is TGCGCCAGCAGCCGCCTGGCGTTGAACACTGAAGCTTTCTTT. Its protein is CASSRLALNTEAFF. This chain links TRBV5-1 with TRBJ1-1, with unresolved D. Germline CDR1 SGHRS, CDR2 YFSETQ. Trimming shortened V by 4 bases and J by 0 bases, and 10 bases separated the two germline ends. The CDR3 extends over 14 amino acids.

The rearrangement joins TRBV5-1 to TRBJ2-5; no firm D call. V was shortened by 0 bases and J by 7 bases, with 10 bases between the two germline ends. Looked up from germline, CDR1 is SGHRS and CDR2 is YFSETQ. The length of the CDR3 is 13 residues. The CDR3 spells CASSLAASGTQYF. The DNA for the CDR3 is TGCGCCAGCAGCTTGGCGGCGAGTGGGACCCAGTACTTC.